This TCR beta chain was profiled in a study of blood T cell repertoires in COVID-19. Study summary: Sites across the United States, Italy and Spain contributed samples from acute and convalescent COVID-19. T cells, B-cell-depleted T cells, or PBMCs supplied cDNA or gDNA.

Authors' processing steps: Counts of nucleated cells, estimated from reference gene primer amplification, were obtained. Sequencing used immunoSEQ multiplex PCR; TCRdb keeps in-frame clones, though not all of them. For V, J and clone size, that table is used; D and trimming come from the DNA. The sample consists of approximately 280,000 clones, approximately 85% of them appearing once. This TCR derives from a woman aged 70-85 years with acute or convalescent COVID-19. The sequencing sample was made of peripheral blood.

The CDR3 sequence: CASSLRLGAEKLFF. The CDR3 DNA reads as TGCGCCAGCAGCTTGAGGTTGGGGGCTGAAAAACTGTTTTTT. The chain couples TRBV5-1 to TRBJ1-4; maybe TRBD1 (6 bases). Germline CDR1 SGHRS, CDR2 YFSETQ. The CDR3 covers 14 residues. Between the trimmed V and J ends, which lost 1 base and 7 bases, there was a span of 11 bases.